These 9 T cell receptor beta chains were all obtained from the same sample, sequenced in a study of T cells in Graves' hyperthyroidism and ophthalmopathy. RNA transcripts served as the template for amplifying TCR beta CDR3 regions. Carried out on the TCR CDR3, a first-round RT-PCR used the HTBI primer set. TCRdb re-called the multiplex PCR reads with MiXCR, one entry per CDR3 protein. The sample consists of about 350,000 distinct CDR3 sequences, about 14% of them appearing once. The material sequenced was blood. These receptor sequences come from a woman between 25 and 40 years old with Graves' hyperthyroidism.

This chain connects TRBV7-2 to TRBJ1-3; D is uncertain. Deletions cut 0 bases from V and 2 bases from J, with 5 bases between. The CDR3 extends over 14 amino acids. CDR1 is SGHTA, CDR2 FQGNSA, per germline. In DNA, the CDR3 is TGTGCCAGCAGCTTAGCAGGAACTGGAAACACCATATATTTT. This translates into CASSLAGTGNTIYF.

In this sample, this clonotype turned up a few times. The V gene is TRBV14, the J gene TRBJ1-1; 9 bases agree with TRBD1. This CDR3 is built from 16 residues. Looked up from germline, CDR1 is SGHDN and CDR2 is FVKESK. V lost 4 bases to trimming and J lost 5 bases; unmatched junction nucleotides: 11. The CDR3 region is CASSLLTGGPGTEAFF. CDR3 DNA sequence: TGTGCCAGCAGCCTACTAACAGGGGGCCCTGGGACTGAAGCTTTCTTT.

This clonotype was seen repeatedly, ten times or more. The V gene is TRBV12-3 or TRBV12-4, the J gene TRBJ1-5, with D possibly being TRBD1 (6 bases). The length of the CDR3 is 16 residues. The ends were cut back, 3 bases at V and 2 bases at J, with 14 bases in the middle. CDR3 sequence reads: CASSFTHSGGNQPQHF. The CDR3 DNA reads TGTGCCAGCAGTTTCACACATTCAGGGGGCAATCAGCCCCAGCATTTT.

The rearrangement uses TRBV14 and TRBJ2-5; no reliable D call. The CDR3 covers 12 residues. Germline V lookup: CDR1 SGHDN, CDR2 FVKESK. Trimming removed 3 bases from V and 5 bases from J, with 7 bases in between. The CDR3 protein is CASSQASETQYF. Written as DNA, the CDR3 is TGTGCCAGCAGCCAGGCTTCGGAGACCCAGTACTTC. Full variable domain (outside the CDR3, taken from reference TRBV14 and TRBJ2-5): EAGVTQFPSHSVIEKGQTVTLRCDPISGHDNLYWYRRVMGKEIKFLLHFVKESKQDESGMPNNRFLAERTGGTYSTLKVQPAELEDSGVYFCASSQASETQYFGPGTRLLVL.

Turning to this clonotype: It may be a read error: a sequence one base away is much more abundant. The V call is TRBV12-3 or TRBV12-4, the J call TRBJ1-2; D possibly corresponds to TRBD1 (5 bases). The CDR3 loop spans 15 amino acids. V was cut by 8 bases and J by 0 bases, with 16 bases left in between. The CDR3 sequence is CASPGGPVSNYGYTF. In nucleotides, the CDR3 is TGTGCCAGCCCGGGGGGTCCAGTCTCTAACTATGGCTACACCTTC.

This clonotype has just one count. A much larger clone is a single base away; this may be a read error. CDR3 region: CASSDREWEGTEAFF. CDR3 bases: TGTGCCAGCAGCGACAGGGAGTGGGAGGGAACTGAAGCTTTCTTT. The genes are TRBV9 and TRBJ1-1, with a weak D call TRBD1 (6 bases). This CDR3 contains 15 residues. Between the trimmed V and J ends, which lost 3 bases and 5 bases, there was a span of 17 bases. Germline V gene lookup returns CDR1 SGDLS and CDR2 YYNGEE. Together with reference TRBV9 and TRBJ1-1, the CDR3 gives the full variable domain: DSGVTQTPKHLITATGQRVTLRCSPRSGDLSVYWYQQSLDQGLQFLIQYYNGEERAKGNILERFSAQQFPDLHSELNLSSLELGDSALYFCASSDREWEGTEAFFGQGTRLTVV.

This clonotype occurred many times. The genes are TRBV20-1 and TRBJ1-1; no clear D. V lost 3 bases, J lost 6 bases, and 8 bases lay in between. The length of the CDR3 is 11 residues. Germline assignment: CDR1 DFQATT and CDR2 SNEGSKA (reference sequence). The chain's CDR3 is CSASPGSEAFF. The CDR3, as DNA: TGCAGTGCTAGTCCCGGGTCTGAAGCTTTCTTT.

The table lists this clonotype with many counts. CDR3 residues: CASSKSRDYLSNEQFF. CDR3 DNA sequence: TGTGCCAGCAGTAAATCCCGGGACTACCTTAGTAATGAGCAGTTCTTC. This chain joins TRBV2 and TRBJ2-1; 7 nucleotides agree with TRBD2. After removal of 5 bases from V and 7 bases from J, the junction contained 14 bases not matched to a gene. The length of the CDR3 is 16 residues. Germline CDR1 is SNHLY and CDR2 is FYNNEI.

V is TRBV20-1 and J is TRBJ1-4; possible D gene TRBD1, 5 bases. Germline assignment: CDR1 DFQATT and CDR2 SNEGSKA (reference sequence). The V gene lost 2 bases and the J gene lost 7 bases, with 11 bases spanning the gap. This CDR3 comprises 13 residues. CDR3 DNA sequence: TGCAGTGCTAGAAACCCTGGGGGTGAAAAACTGTTTTTT. Translated, it gives CSARNPGGEKLFF.